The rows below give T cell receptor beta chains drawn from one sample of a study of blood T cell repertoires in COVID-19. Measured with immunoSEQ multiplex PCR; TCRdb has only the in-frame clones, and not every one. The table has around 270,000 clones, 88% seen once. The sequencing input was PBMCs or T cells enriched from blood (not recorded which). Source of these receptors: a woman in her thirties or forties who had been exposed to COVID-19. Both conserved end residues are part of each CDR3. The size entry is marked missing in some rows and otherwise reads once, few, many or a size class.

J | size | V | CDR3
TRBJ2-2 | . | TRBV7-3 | CASSLGTGVTGELFF
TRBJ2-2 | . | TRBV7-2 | CASSYLAGVTGELFF
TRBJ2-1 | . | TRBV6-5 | CASSYQGNHEQFF
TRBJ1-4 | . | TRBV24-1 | CATSDVMSEKLFF
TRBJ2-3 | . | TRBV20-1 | CSASPQGATDTQYF
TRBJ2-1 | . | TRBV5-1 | CASSLSLNEQFF
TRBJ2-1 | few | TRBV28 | CASSSASEGGGYNEQFF
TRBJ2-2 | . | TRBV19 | CASSILGGGNTGELFF
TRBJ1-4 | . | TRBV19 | CASGQGSREKLFF
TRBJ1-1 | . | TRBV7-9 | CASSRQNTEAFF
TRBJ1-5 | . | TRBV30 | CAWSVPPLGRQPQHF
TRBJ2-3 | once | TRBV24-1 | CATSDFKLAGLSTDTQYF
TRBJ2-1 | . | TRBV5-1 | CASSPPGGAYNEQFF
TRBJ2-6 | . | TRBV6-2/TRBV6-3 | CASSPMIGGSGANVLTF
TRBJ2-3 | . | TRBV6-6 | CASSYASGGDTQYF
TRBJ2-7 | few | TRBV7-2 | CASSLLTSGGIYEQYF
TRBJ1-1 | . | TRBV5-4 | CASNDYVGGLEAFF
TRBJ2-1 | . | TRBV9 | CASSGEGLSNEQFF
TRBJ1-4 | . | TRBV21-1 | CASSKAEGPGDEKLFF
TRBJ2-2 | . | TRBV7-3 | CASQPGTGELFF
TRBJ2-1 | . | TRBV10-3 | CAISPSGGVSYNEQFF
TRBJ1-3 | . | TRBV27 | CASSWRGPGNTIYF
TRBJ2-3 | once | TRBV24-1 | CATSAPGGTDTQYF
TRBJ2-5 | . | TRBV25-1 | CASSEYEGALETQYF
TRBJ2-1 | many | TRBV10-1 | CASSVGARDRGLGDEQFF